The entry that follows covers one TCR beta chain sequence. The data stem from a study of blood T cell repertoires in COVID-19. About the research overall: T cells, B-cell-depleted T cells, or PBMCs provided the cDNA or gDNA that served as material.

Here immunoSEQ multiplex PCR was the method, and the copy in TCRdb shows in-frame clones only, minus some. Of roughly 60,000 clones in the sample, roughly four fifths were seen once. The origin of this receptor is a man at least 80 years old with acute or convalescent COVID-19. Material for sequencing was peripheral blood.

CDR3 coding DNA: TGTGCCAGCAGTTTAACGCCCCCAGGGTATAGTGGTGGCAATCAGCCCCAGCATTTT. It yields the protein CASSLTPPGYSGGNQPQHF. The chain links TRBV27 to TRBJ1-5; a weak D match, TRBD1 (5 bases). CDR3 size: 19 residues. The V end was cut by 2 bases, the J end by 2 bases, with 22 bases between. Germline CDR1 and CDR2: MNHEY and SMNVEV (reference sequence).